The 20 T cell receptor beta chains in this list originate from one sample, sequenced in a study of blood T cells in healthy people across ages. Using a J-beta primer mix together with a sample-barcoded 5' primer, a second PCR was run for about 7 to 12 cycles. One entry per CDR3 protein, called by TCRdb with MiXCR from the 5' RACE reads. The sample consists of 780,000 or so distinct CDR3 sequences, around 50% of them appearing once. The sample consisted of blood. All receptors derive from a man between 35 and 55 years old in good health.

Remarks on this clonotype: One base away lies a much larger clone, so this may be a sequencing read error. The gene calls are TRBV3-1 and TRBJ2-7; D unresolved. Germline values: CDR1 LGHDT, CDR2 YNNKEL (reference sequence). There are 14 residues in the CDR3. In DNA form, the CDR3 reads TGTGCCGGCAGCCAAGACTCGGGTTCCTACGAGCAGTACTTC. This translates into CAGSQDSGSYEQYF.

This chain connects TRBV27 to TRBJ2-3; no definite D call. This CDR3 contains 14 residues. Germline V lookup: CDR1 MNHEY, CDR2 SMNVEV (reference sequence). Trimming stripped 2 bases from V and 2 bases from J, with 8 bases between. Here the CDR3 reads CASSLDINTDTQYF. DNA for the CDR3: TGTGCCAGCAGTTTAGATATAAACACAGATACGCAGTATTTT.

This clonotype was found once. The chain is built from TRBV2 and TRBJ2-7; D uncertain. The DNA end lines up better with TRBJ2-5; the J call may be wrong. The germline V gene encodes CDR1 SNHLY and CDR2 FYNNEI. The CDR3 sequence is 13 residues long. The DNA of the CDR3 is TGTGCCAGCCAGTACGGCGGTGAAAAGACCCAGTACTTC. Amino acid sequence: CASQYGGEKTQYF.

CDR3 sequence: CAISPTSGRALDTQYF. The CDR3 DNA is TGTGCCATCAGCCCGACTAGCGGGAGGGCCCTAGATACGCAGTATTTT. The J gene is TRBJ2-3, the V gene TRBV10-3; 14 bases match TRBD2. V was clipped by 6 bases and J by 5 bases; unmatched bases: 7. The CDR3 covers 16 residues. Germline V CDR1 and CDR2: ENHRY, SYGVKD.

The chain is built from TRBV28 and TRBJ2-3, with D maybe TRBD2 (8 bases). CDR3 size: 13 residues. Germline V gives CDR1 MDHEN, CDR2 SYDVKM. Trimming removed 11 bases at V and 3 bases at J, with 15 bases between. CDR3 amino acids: CAAREGATDTQYF. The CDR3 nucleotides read TGTGCCGCACGGGAGGGGGCAACAGATACGCAGTATTTT.

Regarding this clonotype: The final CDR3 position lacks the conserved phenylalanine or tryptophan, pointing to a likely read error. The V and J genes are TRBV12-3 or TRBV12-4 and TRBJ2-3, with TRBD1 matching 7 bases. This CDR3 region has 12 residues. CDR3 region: CAQGQSTDTQYS. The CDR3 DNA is TGCGCCCAGGGACAGTCCACAGATACACAGTATTCT.

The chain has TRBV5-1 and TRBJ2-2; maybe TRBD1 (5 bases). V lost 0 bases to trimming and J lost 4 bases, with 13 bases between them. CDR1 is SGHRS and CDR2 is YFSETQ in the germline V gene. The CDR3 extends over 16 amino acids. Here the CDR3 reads CASSLARTRITGELFF. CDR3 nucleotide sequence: TGCGCCAGCAGCTTGGCTCGGACAAGGATCACCGGGGAGCTGTTTTTT.

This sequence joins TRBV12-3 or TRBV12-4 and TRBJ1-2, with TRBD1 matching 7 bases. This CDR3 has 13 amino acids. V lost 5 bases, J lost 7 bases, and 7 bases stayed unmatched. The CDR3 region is CASSRDSMRGYTF. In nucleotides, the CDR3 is TGTGCCAGCAGTCGGGACAGTATGCGTGGCTACACCTTC.

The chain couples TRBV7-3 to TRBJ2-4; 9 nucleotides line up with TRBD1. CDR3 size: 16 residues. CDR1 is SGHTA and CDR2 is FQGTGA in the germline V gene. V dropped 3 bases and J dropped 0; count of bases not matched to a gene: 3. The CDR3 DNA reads TGTGCCAGCAGCTTTACAGGGGGCGTAGCCAAAAACATTCAGTACTTC. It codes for CASSFTGGVAKNIQYF.

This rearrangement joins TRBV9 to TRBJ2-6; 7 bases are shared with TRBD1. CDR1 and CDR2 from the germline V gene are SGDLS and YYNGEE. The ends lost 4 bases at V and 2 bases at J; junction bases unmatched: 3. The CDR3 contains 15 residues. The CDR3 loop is CASSYGTAGANVLTF. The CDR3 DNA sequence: TGTGCCAGCAGCTATGGGACAGCTGGGGCCAACGTCCTGACTTTC.

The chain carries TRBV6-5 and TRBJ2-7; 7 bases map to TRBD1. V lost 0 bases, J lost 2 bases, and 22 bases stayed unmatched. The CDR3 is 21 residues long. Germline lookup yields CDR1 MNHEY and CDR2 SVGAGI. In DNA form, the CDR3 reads TGTGCCAGCAGTTACTCGAGTATGAATAAACAGGGGCTGTCCCAACCCTACGAGCAGTACTTC. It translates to CASSYSSMNKQGLSQPYEQYF.

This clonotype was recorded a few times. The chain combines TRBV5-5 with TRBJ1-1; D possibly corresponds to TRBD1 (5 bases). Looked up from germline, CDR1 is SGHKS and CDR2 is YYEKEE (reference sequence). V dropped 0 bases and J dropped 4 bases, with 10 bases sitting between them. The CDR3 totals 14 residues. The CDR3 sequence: CASSLAGASTEAFF. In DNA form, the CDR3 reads TGTGCCAGCAGCTTGGCCGGGGCGAGCACTGAAGCTTTCTTT.

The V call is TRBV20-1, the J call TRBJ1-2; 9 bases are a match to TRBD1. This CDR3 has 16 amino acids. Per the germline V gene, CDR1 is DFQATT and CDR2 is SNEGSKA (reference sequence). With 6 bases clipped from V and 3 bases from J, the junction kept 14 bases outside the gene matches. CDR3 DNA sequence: TGCAGTGCCCCTCCGGGACAGGGATCCATTGACTATGGCTACACCTTC. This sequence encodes CSAPPGQGSIDYGYTF.

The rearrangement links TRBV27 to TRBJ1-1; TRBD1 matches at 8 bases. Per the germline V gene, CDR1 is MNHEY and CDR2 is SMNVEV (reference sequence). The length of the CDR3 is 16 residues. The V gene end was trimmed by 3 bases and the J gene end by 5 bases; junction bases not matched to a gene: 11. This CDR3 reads CASSFSKQGVRTEAFF. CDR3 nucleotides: TGTGCCAGCAGTTTCTCAAAACAGGGGGTTAGGACTGAAGCTTTCTTT.

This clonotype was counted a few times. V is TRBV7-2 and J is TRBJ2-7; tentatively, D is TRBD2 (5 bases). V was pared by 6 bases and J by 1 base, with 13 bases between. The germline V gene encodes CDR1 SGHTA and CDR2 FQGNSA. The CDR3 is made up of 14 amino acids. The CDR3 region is CASSNPGSSYEQYF. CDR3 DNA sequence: TGTGCCAGCAGTAATCCGGGAAGTTCCTACGAGCAGTACTTC.

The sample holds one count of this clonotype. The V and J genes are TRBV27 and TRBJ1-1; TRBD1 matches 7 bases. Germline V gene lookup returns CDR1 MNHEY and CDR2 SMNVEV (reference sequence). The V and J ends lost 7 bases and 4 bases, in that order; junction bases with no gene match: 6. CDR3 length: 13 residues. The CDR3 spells CASKSPGGTEAFF. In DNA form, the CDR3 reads TGTGCCAGCAAGAGCCCAGGGGGCACTGAAGCTTTCTTT.

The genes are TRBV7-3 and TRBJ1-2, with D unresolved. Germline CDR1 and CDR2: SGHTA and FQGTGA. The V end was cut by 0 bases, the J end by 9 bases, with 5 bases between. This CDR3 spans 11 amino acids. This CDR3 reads CASSLTRRYTF. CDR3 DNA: TGTGCCAGCAGCTTAACTAGGCGCTACACCTTC.

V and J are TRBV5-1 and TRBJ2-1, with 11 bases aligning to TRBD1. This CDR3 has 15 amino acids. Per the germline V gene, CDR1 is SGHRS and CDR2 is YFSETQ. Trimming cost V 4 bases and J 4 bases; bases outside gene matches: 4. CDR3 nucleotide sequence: TGCGCCAGCAGCAGGGGACAGGGGGAATACAATGAGCAGTTCTTC. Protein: CASSRGQGEYNEQFF.

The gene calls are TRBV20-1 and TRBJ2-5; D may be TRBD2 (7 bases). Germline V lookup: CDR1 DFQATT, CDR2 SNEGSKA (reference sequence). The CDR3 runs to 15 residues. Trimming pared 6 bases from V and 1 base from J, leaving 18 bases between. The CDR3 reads CSASGTHSTQETQYF. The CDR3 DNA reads TGCAGTGCCAGCGGGACACACTCCACCCAAGAGACCCAGTACTTC.

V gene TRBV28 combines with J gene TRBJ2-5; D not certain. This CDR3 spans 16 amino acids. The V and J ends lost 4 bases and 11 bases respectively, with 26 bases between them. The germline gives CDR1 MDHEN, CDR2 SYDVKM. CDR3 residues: CASSSQKADSYNEQYF. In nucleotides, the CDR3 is TGTGCCAGCAGTTCACAAAAGGCGGATTCCTACAATGAGCAGTACTTC.